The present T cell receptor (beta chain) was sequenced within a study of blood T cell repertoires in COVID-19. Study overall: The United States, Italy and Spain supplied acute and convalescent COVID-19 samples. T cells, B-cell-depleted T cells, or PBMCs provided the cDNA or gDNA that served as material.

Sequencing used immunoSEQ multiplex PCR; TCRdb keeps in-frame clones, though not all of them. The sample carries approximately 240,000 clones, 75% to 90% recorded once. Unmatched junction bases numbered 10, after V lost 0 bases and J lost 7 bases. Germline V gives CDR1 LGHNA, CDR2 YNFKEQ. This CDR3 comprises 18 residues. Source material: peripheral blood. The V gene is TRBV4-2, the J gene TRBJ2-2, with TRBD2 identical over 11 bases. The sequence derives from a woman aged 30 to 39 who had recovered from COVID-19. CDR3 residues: CASSQEIGLAGGHGELFF. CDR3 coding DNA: TGTGCCAGCAGCCAAGAGATAGGGCTAGCGGGGGGTCACGGGGAGCTGTTTTTT.